This TCR beta chain originates from a study of regulatory T cells in long-lasting Graves disease. To make TCR beta libraries, researchers used iRepertoire HTBI primers and Arm-PCR of CDR3 regions. TCRdb recomputed calls from the multiplex PCR reads with MiXCR, one row per CDR3 protein. Among hundreds of thousands of distinct CDR3 sequences listed, about 16% were seen once. Time point indicated: newly diagnosed GD, antithyroid drugs for less than 3 months. PBMCs were the source of the RNA used for TCR sequencing. All patients originated from an endocrinology department located in Xi'an, China. CDR3 size: 14 residues. V was clipped by 4 bases and J by 5 bases, with 14 bases between them. The same sample was also used in a study of T cells in Graves' hyperthyroidism and ophthalmopathy. From that second work: When the TCR CDR3 underwent first-round RT-PCR, the HTBI primer set was used.

The sequence was collected from a man between 18 and 35 years old with Graves disease. The V and J genes are TRBV12-3 or TRBV12-4 and TRBJ1-1; D not resolved. Source: peripheral blood mononuclear cells (PBMCs), taken at new diagnosis, from a patient treated with antithyroid drugs. The CDR3 coding sequence is TGTGCCAGCAGTTCGAACACCAGTGGAACTGAAGCTTTCTTT. Its translation: CASSSNTSGTEAFF.